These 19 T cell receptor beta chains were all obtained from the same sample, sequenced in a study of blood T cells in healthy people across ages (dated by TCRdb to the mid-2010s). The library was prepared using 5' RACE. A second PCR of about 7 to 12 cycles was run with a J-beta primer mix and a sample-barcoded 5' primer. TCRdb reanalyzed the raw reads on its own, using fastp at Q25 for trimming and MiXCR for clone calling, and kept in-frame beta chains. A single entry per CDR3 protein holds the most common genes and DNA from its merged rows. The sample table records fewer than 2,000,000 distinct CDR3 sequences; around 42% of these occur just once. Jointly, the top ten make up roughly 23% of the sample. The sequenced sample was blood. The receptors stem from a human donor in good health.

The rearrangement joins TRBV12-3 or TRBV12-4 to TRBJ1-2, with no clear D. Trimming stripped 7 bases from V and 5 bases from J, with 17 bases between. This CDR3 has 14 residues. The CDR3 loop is CASKVTSAGYGYTF. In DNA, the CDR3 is TGTGCCAGCAAGGTGACTTCAGCGGGATATGGCTACACCTTC.

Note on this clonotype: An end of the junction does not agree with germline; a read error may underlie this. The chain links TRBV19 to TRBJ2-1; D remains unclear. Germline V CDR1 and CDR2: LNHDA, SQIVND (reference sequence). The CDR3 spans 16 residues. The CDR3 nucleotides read TGTGTCAGTAGTATGTTGGGCCAGAGCTCCTACAATGAGCAGTTCTTC. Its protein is CVSSMLGQSSYNEQFF.

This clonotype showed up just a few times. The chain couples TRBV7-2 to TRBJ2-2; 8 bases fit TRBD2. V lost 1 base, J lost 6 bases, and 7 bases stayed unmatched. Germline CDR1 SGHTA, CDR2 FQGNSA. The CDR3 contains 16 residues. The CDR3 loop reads CASSLDAAGGAGELFF. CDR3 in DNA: TGTGCCAGCAGCTTAGATGCGGCGGGGGGCGCCGGGGAGCTGTTTTTT. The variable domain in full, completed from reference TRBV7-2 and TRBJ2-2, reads GAGVSQSPSNKVTEKGKDVELRCDPISGHTALYWYRQSLGQGLEFLIYFQGNSAPDKSGLPSDRFSAERTGGSVSTLTIQRTQQEDSAVYLCASSLDAAGGAGELFFGEGSRLTVL.

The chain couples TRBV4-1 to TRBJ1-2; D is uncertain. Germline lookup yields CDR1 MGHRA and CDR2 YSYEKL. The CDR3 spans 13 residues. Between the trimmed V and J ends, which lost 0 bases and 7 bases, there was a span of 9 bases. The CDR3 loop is CASSQDFRSGYTF. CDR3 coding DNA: TGCGCCAGCAGCCAAGACTTCCGCTCTGGCTACACCTTC.

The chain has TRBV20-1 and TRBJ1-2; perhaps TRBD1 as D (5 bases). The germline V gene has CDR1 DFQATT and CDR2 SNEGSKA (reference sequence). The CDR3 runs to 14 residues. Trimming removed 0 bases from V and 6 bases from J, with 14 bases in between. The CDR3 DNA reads TGCAGTGCTAGAGATCAGGGCAGGGAGGATGGCTACACCTTC. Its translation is CSARDQGREDGYTF.

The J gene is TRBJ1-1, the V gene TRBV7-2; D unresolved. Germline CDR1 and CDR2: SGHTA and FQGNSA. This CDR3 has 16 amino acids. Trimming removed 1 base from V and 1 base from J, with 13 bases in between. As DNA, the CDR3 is TGTGCCAGCAGCTTAGTGTCGCGGGCCGCGAACACTGAAGCTTTCTTT. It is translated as CASSLVSRAANTEAFF.

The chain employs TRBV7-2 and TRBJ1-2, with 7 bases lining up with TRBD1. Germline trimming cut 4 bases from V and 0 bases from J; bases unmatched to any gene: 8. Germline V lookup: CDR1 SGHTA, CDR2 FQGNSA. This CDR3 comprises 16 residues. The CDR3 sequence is CASSWEGASANYGYTF. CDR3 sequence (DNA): TGTGCCAGCAGCTGGGAGGGGGCCTCAGCTAACTATGGCTACACCTTC.

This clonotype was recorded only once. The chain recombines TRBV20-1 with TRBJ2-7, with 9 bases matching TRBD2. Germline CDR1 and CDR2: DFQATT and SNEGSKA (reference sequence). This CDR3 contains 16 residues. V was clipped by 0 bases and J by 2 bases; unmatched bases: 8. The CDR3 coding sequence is TGCAGTGCTAGAGATGTAGAGCGGGGGGATCCCTACGAGCAGTACTTC. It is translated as CSARDVERGDPYEQYF.

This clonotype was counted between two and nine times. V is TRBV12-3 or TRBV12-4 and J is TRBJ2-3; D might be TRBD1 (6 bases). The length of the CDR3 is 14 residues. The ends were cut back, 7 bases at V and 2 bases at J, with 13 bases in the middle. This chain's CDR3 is CASTEQGSTDTQYF. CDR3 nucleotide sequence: TGTGCCAGCACCGAACAGGGATCCACAGATACGCAGTATTTT.

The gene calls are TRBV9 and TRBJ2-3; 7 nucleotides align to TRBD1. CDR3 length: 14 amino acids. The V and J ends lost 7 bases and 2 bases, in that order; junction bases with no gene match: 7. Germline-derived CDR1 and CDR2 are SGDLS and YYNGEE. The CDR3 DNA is TGTGCCAGCGTCCGGGACAGCGACACAGATACGCAGTATTTT. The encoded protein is CASVRDSDTDTQYF. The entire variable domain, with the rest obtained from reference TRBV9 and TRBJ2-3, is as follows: DSGVTQTPKHLITATGQRVTLRCSPRSGDLSVYWYQQSLDQGLQFLIQYYNGEERAKGNILERFSAQQFPDLHSELNLSSLELGDSALYFCASVRDSDTDTQYFGPGTRLTVL.

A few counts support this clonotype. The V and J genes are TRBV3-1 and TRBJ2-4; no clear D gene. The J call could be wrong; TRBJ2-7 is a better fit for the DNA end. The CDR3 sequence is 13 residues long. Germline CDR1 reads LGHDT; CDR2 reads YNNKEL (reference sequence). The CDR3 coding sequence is TGTGCCAGCAGCCAAGGTCAACTGAGCGAGCAGTACTTC. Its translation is CASSQGQLSEQYF.

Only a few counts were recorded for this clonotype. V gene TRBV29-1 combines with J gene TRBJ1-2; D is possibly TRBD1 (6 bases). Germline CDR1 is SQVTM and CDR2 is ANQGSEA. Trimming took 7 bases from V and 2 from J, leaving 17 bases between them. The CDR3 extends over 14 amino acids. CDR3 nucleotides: TGCAGCGCCACACGGGGGGCGCGGAACTATGGCTACACCTTC. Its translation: CSATRGARNYGYTF.

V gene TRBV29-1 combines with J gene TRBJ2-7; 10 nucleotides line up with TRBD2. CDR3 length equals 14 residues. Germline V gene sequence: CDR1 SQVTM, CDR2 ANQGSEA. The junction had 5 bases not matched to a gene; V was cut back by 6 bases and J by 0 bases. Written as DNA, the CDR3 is TGCAGCGTCCTGACTAGCGGGCCCTCCTACGAGCAGTACTTC. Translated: CSVLTSGPSYEQYF.

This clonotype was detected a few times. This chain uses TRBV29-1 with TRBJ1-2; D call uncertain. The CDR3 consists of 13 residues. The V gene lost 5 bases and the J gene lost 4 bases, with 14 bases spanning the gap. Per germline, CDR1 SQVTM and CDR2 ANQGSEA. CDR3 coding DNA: TGCAGCGTTCAAGGGCAGGAGGGCTATGGCTACACCTTC. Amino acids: CSVQGQEGYGYTF.

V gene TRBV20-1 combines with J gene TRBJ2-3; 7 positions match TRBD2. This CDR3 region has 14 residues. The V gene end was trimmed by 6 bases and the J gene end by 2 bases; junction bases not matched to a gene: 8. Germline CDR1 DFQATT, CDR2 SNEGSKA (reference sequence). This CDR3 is CSAQLALTTDTQYF. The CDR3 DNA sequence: TGCAGTGCGCAACTAGCGTTAACCACAGATACGCAGTATTTT.

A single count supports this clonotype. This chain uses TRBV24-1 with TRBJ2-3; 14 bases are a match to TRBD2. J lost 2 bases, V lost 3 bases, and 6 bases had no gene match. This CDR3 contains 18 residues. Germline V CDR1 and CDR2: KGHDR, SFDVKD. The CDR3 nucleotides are TGTGCCACCAGTGATATACCGGGACTAGCGGGGGACACAGATACGCAGTATTTT. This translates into CATSDIPGLAGDTDTQYF.

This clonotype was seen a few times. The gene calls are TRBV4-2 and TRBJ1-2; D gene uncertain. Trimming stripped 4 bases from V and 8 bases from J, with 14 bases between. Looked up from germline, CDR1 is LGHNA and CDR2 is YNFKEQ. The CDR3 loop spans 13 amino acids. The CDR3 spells CASSPTQGKGYTF. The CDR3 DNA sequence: TGTGCCAGCAGCCCGACCCAAGGGAAGGGCTACACCTTC.

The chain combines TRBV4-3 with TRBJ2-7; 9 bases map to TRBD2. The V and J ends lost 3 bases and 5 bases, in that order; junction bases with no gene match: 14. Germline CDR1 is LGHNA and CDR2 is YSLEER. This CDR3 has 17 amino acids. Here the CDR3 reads CASSHLQGRGGLNEQYF. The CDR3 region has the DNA TGCGCCAGCAGCCATCTCCAGGGGCGGGGGGGCCTAAACGAGCAGTACTTC.

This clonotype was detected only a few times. For the CDR3, the DNA is TGTGCCAGCAGCTTAAACTTGGGACAGGGGGCGGGAGAGCAGTACTTC. Amino acid sequence: CASSLNLGQGAGEQYF. The chain combines TRBV7-9 with TRBJ2-5; 12 nucleotides agree with TRBD1. CDR3 length equals 16 residues. V shed 2 bases and J 11 bases; nucleotides not matched to a gene: 12. The germline gives CDR1 SEHNR, CDR2 FQNEAQ (reference sequence).